This TCR beta chain was found in a study of monozygotic twins with cystic fibrosis. Whole-study context: Libraries were built from around 3 micrograms of fragmented DNA using roughly 14 PCR cycles.

In the case of this clone: Its target is unknown.

The junction had 5 bases not matched to a gene; V was cut back by 2 bases and J by 2 bases. This CDR3 region has 16 residues. The germline V gene has CDR1 MNHNY and CDR2 SVGAGI (reference sequence). Measured with immunoSEQ multiplex PCR; TCRdb has only the in-frame clones, and not every one. The sample holds some 10,000 clones; just over 99% are singletons and the top ten take approximately 0.41%. Study outcomes and limitations: Low clonality (median around 0.0094) suggested a mostly naive repertoire. Monozygotic CF twins shared more identical nucleotide clonotypes than unrelated patients. V usage most resembled the co-twin in 13 of 16 pairs.

The clonotype was recovered from a man younger than 35 with cystic fibrosis. The V and J genes are TRBV6-6 and TRBJ1-1, with 10 bases aligning to TRBD1. The sequenced material came from blood. The CDR3 spells CASSYVTGGDNTEAFF. Here the CDR3 DNA reads TGTGCCAGCAGTTACGTGACAGGGGGCGATAACACTGAAGCTTTCTTT.